A selection of T cell receptor beta chains follows, all from one sample in a study of PD-L1 blockade in urothelial cancer. Sequencing was performed with immunoSEQ multiplex PCR; in TCRdb, only in-frame clones are kept and a portion is missing. The sample has around 48,000 clones; 75% to 90% are singletons. The sample consisted of PBMCs, taken around atezolizumab (anti-PD-L1) treatment. Source of these receptors: a man in his sixties with urothelial cancer. Both conserved end residues are trimmed from each CDR3. D genes are given only for firm matches.

NA TRBJ2-3 TRBV7-2 ASSLTGRGTDTQY
NA TRBJ1-5 TRBV19 ASSWGDSNQPQH
NA TRBJ2-5 TRBV7-6 ASSFALAGPETQY
NA TRBJ2-7 TRBV29-1 SVDRNRSYEQY
NA TRBJ2-5 TRBV7-2 ASSWTVQETQY
NA TRBJ1-1 TRBV14 ASSHRALNTEAF
TRBD1 TRBJ1-2 TRBV25-1 ASSGGGGRGPDYGYT
NA TRBJ1-5 TRBV5-1 ASSLDGGDFQPQH
NA TRBJ1-1 TRBV7-2 ASSLGTISNTEAF
TRBD1 TRBJ1-4 TRBV7-9 ASTGQGAPEKLF
TRBD2 TRBJ2-1 TRBV6-4 ASSDVAGGYNEQF
NA TRBJ1-4 TRBV19 ASSIVAVRGGGEKLF
NA TRBJ2-5 TRBV19 ASSFQRGETQY
NA TRBJ1-5 TRBV7-2 ASSTRTDRISSNQPQH
TRBD2 TRBJ2-5 TRBV7-2 ASSLGGRGEETQY
NA TRBJ2-1 TRBV2 ASSDLWGGPSNEQF
NA TRBJ1-3 TRBV5-5 ASRSSHGSGNTIY